This TCR beta chain was retrieved from a study of blood T cell repertoires in COVID-19. Turning to the study itself: The United States, Italy and Spain provided the acute and convalescent COVID-19 samples.

In the original processing: Reference gene primer amplification yielded estimated nucleated cell counts. Libraries were prepared by immunoSEQ multiplex PCR; TCRdb keeps only in-frame clonotypes and omits some of them. That table supplies the V and J calls and clone size; D and trimming were determined from the DNA. Among 450,000 to 500,000 clones, 80% to 90% were seen once, and the ten largest hold approximately 3%. This CDR3 comprises 12 residues. With 6 bases removed from V and 5 bases from J, the gap between germline ends came to 10 bases. Germline CDR1 SGDLS, CDR2 YYNGEE. The V gene is TRBV9, the J gene TRBJ2-3; D is perhaps TRBD2 (6 bases). This sequence was found in a human donor in a cohort sampled during active COVID-19. Sequencing used peripheral blood. Written as DNA, the CDR3 is TGTGCCAGCATGGGGGGAGGAGATACGCAGTATTTT. This translates into CASMGGGDTQYF.